These T cell receptor beta chains were read from a single sample in a study of immune heterogeneity within non-small cell lung tumors. One entry per CDR3 protein results from TCRdb running MiXCR on the multiplex PCR reads. Among fewer than 12,000 distinct CDR3 sequences listed, roughly 29% were seen once. Sequencing was done on a sample of lung tumor tissue. These receptors were taken from a man aged 45-65 years with non-small cell lung cancer. CDR3s include the opening cysteine and the closing phenylalanine or tryptophan. D genes are given only for firm matches. A clone size is listed for some rows: how often the clone was seen (once, few, many), or a class if it is expanded.

>14|.|TRBJ1-2|TRBV7-9|TRBD1
CASSLGQGAGGYSF
TGTGCCAGCAGCTTGGGGCAGGGGGCAGGTGGCTACAGCTTC
>15|many|TRBJ2-7|TRBV20-1|TRBD2
CSARALAGGIYEQYF
TGCAGTGCTCGGGCGCTAGCGGGGGGGATCTACGAGCAGTACTTC
>15|few|TRBJ2-3|TRBV7-3|TRBD1
CASNLTGTGEDTQYF
TGTGCCAGCAACCTTACCGGGACAGGGGAAGATACGCAGTATTTT
>20|.|TRBJ2-1|TRBV11-2|.
CASRSQVVRRTEISYNEQFF
TGTGCCAGCCGCTCCCAAGTAGTACGGCGGACGGAAATTTCCTACAATGAGCAGTTCTTC
>14|medium-sized|TRBJ2-1|TRBV29-1|.
CSVQGSPSYNEQFF
TGCAGCGTGCAGGGGTCTCCTTCCTACAATGAGCAGTTCTTC
>15|medium-sized|TRBJ2-3|TRBV5-6|TRBD2
CASSLRTSATDTQYF
TGTGCCAGCAGCTTGCGAACTAGCGCCACAGATACGCAGTATTTT
>11|many|TRBJ1-2|TRBV3-1|.
CASSQHSVYTF
TGTGCCAGCAGCCAACACAGTGTCTACACCTTC
>13|many|TRBJ1-2|TRBV6-1|.
CASSQDGSYGYTF
TGTGCCAGCAGCCAAGACGGCAGCTATGGCTACACCTTC
>12|many|TRBJ1-1|TRBV15|.
CATSRDFTEAFF
TGTGCCACCAGCAGAGATTTTACTGAAGCTTTCTTT
>17|many|TRBJ2-3|TRBV10-1|TRBD2
CASSETSGSGAGDTQYF
TGCGCCAGCAGTGAAACTAGCGGGAGTGGGGCGGGAGATACGCAGTATTTT